This T cell receptor beta chain comes out of a study of glioma-infiltrating T cells after dendritic cell vaccination. The study's findings and limits: The cohort had few patients with full blood and tumor sets. Longer survival after dendritic cell vaccination followed higher pretreatment TIL content.

Sequencing used immunoSEQ multiplex PCR; TCRdb keeps in-frame clones, though not all of them. The data hold some 30,000 clones, with more than 85% observed a single time. With respect to this clone: What it binds is unknown.

Trimming took off 7 bases at V and 7 bases at J, with 17 bases between the two ends. The germline V gene has CDR1 LNHDA and CDR2 SQIVND (reference sequence). The CDR3 is made up of 15 amino acids. The source was blood, collected before dendritic cell vaccination. The TCR comes from a human donor with glioblastoma. This chain connects TRBV19 to TRBJ1-6; D might be TRBD1 (6 bases). The CDR3 loop reads CASNPGEALNSPLHF. The CDR3 DNA reads as TGTGCCAGTAACCCAGGGGAAGCTCTGAATTCACCCCTCCACTTT.